The clone carrying this T cell receptor beta chain was observed many times. The antigen remains undetermined. This entry comes from a study of early T cells in non-severe SARS-CoV-2 infection. Study summary: Unpaired chains resulted from sequencing bulk RNA of unsorted whole blood.

TCRdb analysed the 5' RACE reads with MiXCR anew, one entry per CDR3 protein. The sample contains approximately 80,000 distinct CDR3 sequences, about 12% of which appear only once. General observations from the study: The matching step, a VDJdb search, favored anti-spike CD8 responses and missed private and CD4 specificities.

CDR3 length equals 13 residues. With 5 bases removed from V and 2 bases from J, the gap between germline ends came to 7 bases. The receptor's source is an adult who was a healthcare worker with PCR-confirmed SARS-CoV-2 infection or an uninfected control (not recorded which). The chain employs TRBV12-3 or TRBV12-4 and TRBJ2-1, with no clear D. The specimen was whole blood. CDR3 region: CASSASPYNEQFF. The CDR3 DNA reads TGTGCCAGCAGTGCGAGCCCCTACAATGAGCAGTTCTTC.